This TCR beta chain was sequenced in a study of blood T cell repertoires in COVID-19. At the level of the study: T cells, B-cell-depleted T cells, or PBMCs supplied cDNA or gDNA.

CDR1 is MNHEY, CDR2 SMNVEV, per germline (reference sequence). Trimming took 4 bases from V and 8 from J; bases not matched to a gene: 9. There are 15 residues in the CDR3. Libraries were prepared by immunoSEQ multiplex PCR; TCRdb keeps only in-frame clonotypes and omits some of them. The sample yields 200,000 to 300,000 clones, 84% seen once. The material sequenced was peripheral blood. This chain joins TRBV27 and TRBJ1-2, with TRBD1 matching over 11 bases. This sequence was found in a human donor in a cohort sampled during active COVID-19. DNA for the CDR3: TGTGCCAGCAGTTCCCCGGGACAGGGGGATTTCGGCTACACCTTC. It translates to CASSSPGQGDFGYTF.